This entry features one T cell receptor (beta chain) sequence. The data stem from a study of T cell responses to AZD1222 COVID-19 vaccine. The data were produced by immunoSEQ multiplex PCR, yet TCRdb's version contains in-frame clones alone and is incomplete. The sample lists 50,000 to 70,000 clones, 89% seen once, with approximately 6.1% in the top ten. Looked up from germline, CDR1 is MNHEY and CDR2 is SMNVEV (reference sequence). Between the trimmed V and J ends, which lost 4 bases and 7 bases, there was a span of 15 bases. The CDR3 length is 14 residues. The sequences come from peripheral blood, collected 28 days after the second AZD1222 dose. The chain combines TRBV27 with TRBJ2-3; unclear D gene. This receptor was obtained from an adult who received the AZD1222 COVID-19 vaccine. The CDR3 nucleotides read TGTGCCAGCAGTTCGTGGCTGTCGAGACATACGCAGTATTTT. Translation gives CASSSWLSRHTQYF.